This record looks at one TCR beta chain sequence and its context. No antigen is known for it. Extraction of total RNA produced a minimum of 5.5 micrograms from each sample. These data belong to a study of blood T cells in healthy people across ages. General study results and limits: Diversity figures based on one million T cells were deemed too low. Unsorted PBMCs prevented conclusive naive versus antigen-experienced comparison.

Germline CDR1 reads SGHRS; CDR2 reads YFSETQ. Trimming took 4 bases from V and 3 from J, leaving 23 bases between them. The CDR3 consists of 18 residues. Using a J-beta primer mix together with a sample-barcoded 5' primer, a second PCR was run for roughly 7 to 12 cycles. Each cDNA molecule carried a tag from a template-switch adaptor that contained 12 random nucleotides. TCRdb re-derived calls from the 5' RACE reads in MiXCR, one entry per CDR3 protein. Seen here are approximately 850,000 distinct CDR3 sequences, around two fifths observed once, and the top ten hold roughly 19%. The origin of this receptor is a man in his 60s in good health. The chain uses TRBV5-1 and TRBJ2-1, with D maybe TRBD1 (5 bases). The specimen sequenced was blood. Written as DNA, the CDR3 is TGCGCCAGCAGCCCCCTGGGGTACAGGAGCCTGGGCTACAATGAGCAGTTCTTC. It is translated as CASSPLGYRSLGYNEQFF.